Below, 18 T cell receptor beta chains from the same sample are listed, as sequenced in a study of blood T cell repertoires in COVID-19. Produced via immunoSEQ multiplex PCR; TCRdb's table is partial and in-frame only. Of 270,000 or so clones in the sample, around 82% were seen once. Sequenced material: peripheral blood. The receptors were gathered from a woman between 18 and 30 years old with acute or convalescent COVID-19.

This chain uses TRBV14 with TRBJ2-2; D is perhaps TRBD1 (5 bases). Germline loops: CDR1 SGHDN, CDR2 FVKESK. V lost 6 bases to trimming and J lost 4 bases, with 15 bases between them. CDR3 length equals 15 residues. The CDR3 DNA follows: TGTGCCAGCAGGTCAGGGTTGATTGGCACCGGGGAGCTGTTTTTT. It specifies CASRSGLIGTGELFF.

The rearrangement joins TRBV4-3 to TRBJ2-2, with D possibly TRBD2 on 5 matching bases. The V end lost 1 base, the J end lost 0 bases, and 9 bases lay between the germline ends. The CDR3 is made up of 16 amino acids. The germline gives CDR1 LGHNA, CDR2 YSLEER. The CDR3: CASSQGAGTNTGELFF. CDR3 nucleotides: TGCGCCAGCAGCCAAGGGGCCGGGACGAACACCGGGGAGCTGTTTTTT.

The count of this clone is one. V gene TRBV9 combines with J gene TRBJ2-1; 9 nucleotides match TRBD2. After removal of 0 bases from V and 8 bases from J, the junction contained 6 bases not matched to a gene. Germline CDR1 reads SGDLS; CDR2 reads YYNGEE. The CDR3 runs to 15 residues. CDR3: CASSVAGGRVYEQFF. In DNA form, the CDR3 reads TGTGCCAGCAGCGTAGCGGGCGGGAGGGTTTATGAGCAGTTCTTC.

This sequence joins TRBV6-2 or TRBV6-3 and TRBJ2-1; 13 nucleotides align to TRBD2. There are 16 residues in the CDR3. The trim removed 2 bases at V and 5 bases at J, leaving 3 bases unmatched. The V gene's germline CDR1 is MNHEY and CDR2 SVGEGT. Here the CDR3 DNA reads TGTGCCAGCAGTTACCTCGGACTAGCGGGAGACAATGAGCAGTTCTTC. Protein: CASSYLGLAGDNEQFF.

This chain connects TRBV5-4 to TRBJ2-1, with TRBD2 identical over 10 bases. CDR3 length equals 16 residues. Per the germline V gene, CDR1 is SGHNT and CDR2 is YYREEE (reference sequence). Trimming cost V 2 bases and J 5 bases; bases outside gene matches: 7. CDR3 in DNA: TGTGCCAGCAGCTTAGTACTAGCGGGGATACACAATGAGCAGTTCTTC. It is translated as CASSLVLAGIHNEQFF.

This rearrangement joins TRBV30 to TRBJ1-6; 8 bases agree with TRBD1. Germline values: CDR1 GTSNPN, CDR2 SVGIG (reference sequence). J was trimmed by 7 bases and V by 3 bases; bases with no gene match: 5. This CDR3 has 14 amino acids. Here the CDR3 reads CAWRPGQGNSPLHF. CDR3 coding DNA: TGTGCCTGGAGACCCGGACAGGGCAATTCACCCCTCCACTTT.

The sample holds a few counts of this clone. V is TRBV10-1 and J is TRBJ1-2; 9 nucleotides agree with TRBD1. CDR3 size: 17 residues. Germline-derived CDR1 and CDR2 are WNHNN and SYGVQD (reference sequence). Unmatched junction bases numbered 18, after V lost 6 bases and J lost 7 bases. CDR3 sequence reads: CASRQGGQGGRVSGYTF. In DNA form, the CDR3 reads TGCGCCAGCAGACAAGGGGGACAGGGCGGTCGAGTCAGTGGCTACACCTTC.

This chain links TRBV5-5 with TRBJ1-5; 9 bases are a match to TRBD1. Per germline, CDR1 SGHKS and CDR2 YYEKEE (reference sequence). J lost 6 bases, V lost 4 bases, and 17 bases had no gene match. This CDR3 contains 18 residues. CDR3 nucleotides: TGTGCCAGCAGCGGGACCGGGACAGGGTGGCTGGAGGGTCAGCCCCAGCATTTT. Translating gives CASSGTGTGWLEGQPQHF.

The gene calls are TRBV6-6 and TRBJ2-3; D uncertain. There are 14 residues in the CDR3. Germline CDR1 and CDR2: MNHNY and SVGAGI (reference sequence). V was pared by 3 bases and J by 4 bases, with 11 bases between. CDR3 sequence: CASSYGSSADTQYF. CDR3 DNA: TGTGCCAGCAGTTATGGCTCTTCCGCAGATACGCAGTATTTT.

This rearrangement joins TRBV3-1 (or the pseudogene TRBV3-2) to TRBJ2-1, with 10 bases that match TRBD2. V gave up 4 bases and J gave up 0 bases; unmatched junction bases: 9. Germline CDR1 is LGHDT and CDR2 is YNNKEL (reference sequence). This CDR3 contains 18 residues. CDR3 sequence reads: CASSPGNSGRFSYNEQFF. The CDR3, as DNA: TGTGCCAGCAGCCCGGGTAATAGCGGGAGGTTCTCCTACAATGAGCAGTTCTTC.

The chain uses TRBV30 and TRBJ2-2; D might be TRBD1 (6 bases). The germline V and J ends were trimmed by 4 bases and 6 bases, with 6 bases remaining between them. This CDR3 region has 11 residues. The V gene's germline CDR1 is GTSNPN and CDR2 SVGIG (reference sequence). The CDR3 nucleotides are TGTGCCTGGACAGGGGCCGGGGAGCTGTTTTTT. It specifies CAWTGAGELFF.

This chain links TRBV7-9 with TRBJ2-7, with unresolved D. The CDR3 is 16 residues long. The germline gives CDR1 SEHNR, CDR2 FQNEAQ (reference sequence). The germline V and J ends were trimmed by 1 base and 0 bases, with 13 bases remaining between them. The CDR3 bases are TGTGCCAGCAGCTTAGATGGTCAGGTGTCCTCCTACGAGCAGTACTTC. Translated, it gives CASSLDGQVSSYEQYF.

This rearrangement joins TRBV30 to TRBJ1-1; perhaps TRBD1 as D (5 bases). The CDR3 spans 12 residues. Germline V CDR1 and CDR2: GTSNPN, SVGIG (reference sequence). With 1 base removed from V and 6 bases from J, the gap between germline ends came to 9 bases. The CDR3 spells CAWSDPGSEAFF. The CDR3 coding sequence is TGTGCCTGGAGTGACCCAGGGTCTGAAGCTTTCTTT.

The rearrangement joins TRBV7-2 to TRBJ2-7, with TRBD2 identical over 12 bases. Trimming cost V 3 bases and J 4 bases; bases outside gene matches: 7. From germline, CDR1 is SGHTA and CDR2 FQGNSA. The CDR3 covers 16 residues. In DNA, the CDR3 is TGTGCCAGCAGCTTCCAATCTAGCGGGAGGGAGTACGAGCAGTACTTC. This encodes CASSFQSSGREYEQYF.

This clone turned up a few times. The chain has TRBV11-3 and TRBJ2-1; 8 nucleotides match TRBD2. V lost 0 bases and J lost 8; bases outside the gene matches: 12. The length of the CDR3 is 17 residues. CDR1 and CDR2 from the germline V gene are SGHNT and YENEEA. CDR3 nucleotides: TGTGCCAGCAGCTTAGACGCCGGGACTAGGGGCCTGGATGAGCAGTTCTTC. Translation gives CASSLDAGTRGLDEQFF. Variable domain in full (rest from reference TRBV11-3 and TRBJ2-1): EAGVVQSPRYKIIEKKQPVAFWCNPISGHNTLYWYLQNLGQGPELLIRYENEEAVDDSQLPKDRFSAERLKGVDSTLKIQPAELGDSAVYLCASSLDAGTRGLDEQFFGPGTRLTVL.

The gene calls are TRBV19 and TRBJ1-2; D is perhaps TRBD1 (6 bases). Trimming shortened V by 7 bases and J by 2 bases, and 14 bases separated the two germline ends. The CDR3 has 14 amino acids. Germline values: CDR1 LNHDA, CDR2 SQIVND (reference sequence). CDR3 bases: TGTGCCAGTAAAGACGGACAGTGGAACTATGGCTACACCTTC. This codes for CASKDGQWNYGYTF.

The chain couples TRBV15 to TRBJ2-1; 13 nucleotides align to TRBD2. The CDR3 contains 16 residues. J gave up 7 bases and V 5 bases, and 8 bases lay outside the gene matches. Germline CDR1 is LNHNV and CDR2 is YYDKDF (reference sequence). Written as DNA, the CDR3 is TGTGCCACCAGCTTTCGACTAGCGGGAGGTATTAATGAGCAGTTCTTC. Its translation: CATSFRLAGGINEQFF.

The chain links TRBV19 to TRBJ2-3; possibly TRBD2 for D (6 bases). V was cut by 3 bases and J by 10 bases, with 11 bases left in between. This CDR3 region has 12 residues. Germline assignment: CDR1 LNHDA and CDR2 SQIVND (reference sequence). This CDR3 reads CASSMTRPPQYF. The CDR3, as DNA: TGTGCCAGTAGTATGACTAGGCCACCGCAGTATTTT.